This paragraph covers one T cell receptor beta chain sequence. Sequencing was performed with immunoSEQ multiplex PCR; in TCRdb, only in-frame clones are kept and a portion is missing. The sample shows 110,000 or so clones, roughly 81% of them seen only once. This sample stems from a study of blood T cell repertoires in COVID-19. The CDR3 runs 15 residues. The V gene's germline CDR1 is MNHEY and CDR2 SVGAGI. The V and J ends lost 7 bases and 5 bases, in that order; junction bases with no gene match: 10. The specimen sequenced was peripheral blood. The chain is built from TRBV6-5 and TRBJ1-5; 8 nucleotides agree with TRBD1. The clonotype originates from a man aged 35 to 55 with acute or convalescent COVID-19. DNA for the CDR3: TGTGCCAGCACTAGGACAGGGAAGGTCGATCAGCCCCAGCATTTT. Amino acid sequence: CASTRTGKVDQPQHF.